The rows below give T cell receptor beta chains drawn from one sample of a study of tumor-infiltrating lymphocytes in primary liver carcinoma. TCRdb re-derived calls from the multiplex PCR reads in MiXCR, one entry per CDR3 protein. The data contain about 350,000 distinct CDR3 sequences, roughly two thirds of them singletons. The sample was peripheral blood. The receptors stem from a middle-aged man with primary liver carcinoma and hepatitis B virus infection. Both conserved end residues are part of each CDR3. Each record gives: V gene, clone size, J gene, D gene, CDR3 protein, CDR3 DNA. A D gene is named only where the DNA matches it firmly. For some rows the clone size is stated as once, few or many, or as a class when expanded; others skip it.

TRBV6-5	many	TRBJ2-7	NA	CASSYSIGMHEQYF	TGTGCCAGCAGTTACTCGATAGGTATGCACGAGCAGTACTTC
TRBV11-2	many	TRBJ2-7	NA	CASSLALLYEQYF	TGTGCCAGCAGCTTGGCCCTCCTCTACGAGCAGTACTTC
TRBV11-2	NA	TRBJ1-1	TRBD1	CANSLTGVWNTEAFF	TGTGCCAATAGCTTAACAGGGGTCTGGAACACTGAAGCTTTCTTT
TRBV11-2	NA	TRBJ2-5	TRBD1	CASSNNRGDWETQYF	TGTGCCAGCAGCAACAACAGGGGGGACTGGGAGACCCAGTACTTC
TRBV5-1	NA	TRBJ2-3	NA	CASSMEGGEDTQYF	TGCGCCAGCAGCATGGAAGGGGGGGAAGATACGCAGTATTTT
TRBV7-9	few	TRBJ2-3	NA	CASRRVAGRADTQYF	TGTGCCAGTCGCAGGGTGGCGGGACGGGCAGATACGCAGTATTTT
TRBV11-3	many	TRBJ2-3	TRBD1	CASSQTGERADTQYF	TGTGCCAGCAGCCAAACAGGGGAGCGAGCAGATACGCAGTATTTT
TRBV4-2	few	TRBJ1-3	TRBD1	CASSQGKSGQGAGNTIYF	TGTGCCAGCAGCCAAGGGAAATCGGGACAGGGAGCTGGAAACACCATATATTTT
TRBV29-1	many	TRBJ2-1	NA	CSVVGQANEQFF	TGCAGCGTTGTGGGACAAGCCAATGAGCAGTTCTTC
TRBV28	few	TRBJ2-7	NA	CASSLSPGVGISYEQYF	TGTGCCAGCAGTTTATCGCCAGGCGTGGGAATCTCCTACGAGCAGTACTTC
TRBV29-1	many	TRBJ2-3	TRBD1	CSVDPLGGADTQYF	TGCAGCGTTGACCCCCTAGGGGGCGCAGATACGCAGTATTTT
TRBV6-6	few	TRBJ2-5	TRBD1	CASREPGQGRETQYF	TGTGCCAGCAGGGAACCGGGACAGGGTCGAGAGACCCAGTACTTC
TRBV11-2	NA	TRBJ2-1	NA	CACSLPPRGSSYNEQFF	TGTGCCTGCAGCTTACCCCCCAGGGGTAGCTCCTACAATGAGCAGTTCTTC
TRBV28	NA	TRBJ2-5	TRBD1	CVSSLWGTGGRETQYF	TGTGTCAGCAGTTTATGGGGGACAGGGGGCAGAGAGACCCAGTACTTC
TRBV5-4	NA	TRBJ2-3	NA	CVTLRQGGTDTQYF	TGTGTCACCTTACGACAGGGAGGCACAGATACTCAGTATTTT
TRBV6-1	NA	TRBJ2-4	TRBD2	CASSAVGLALAKNIQYF	TGTGCCAGCAGTGCCGTAGGACTAGCTCTAGCCAAAAACATTCAGTATTTC
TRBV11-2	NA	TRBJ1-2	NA	CASSSDVYSYTF	TGTGCCAGCAGCTCAGATGTCTATAGCTACACCTTC
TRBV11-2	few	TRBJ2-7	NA	CASCGWIGYEQYF	TGTGCCAGCTGCGGCTGGATAGGGTACGAGCAGTACTTC
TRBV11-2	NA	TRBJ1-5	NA	CASSSIGGNQPQHF	TGTGCCAGCAGCTCCATCGGAGGGAATCAGCCCCAGCATTTT
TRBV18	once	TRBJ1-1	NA	CASSPRSMYGADRTEAFF	TGTGCCAGCTCACCACGGTCTATGTACGGGGCGGATAGGACTGAAGCTTTCTTT
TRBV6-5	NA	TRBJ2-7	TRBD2	CASNDTLAVRGSYEQYF	TGTGCCAGCAACGACACTCTAGCGGTCCGCGGTAGCTACGAGCAGTACTTC
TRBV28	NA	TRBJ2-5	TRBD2	CASSPPEAGGQETQYF	TGTGCCAGCAGTCCCCCAGAGGCGGGAGGGCAAGAGACCCAGTACTTC
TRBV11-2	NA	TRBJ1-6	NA	CASSLDVYRPILHF	TGTGCCAGCAGCCTTGATGTTTATAGGCCCATCCTCCACTTT
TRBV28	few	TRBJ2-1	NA	CASNDGEQFF	TGTGCCAGCAATGATGGCGAGCAGTTCTTC
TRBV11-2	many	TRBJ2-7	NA	CASSLDPTYSYEQYF	TGTGCCAGCAGCTTAGATCCCACCTACTCCTACGAGCAGTACTTC
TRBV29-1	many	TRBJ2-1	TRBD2	CSVEEGTSHEQFF	TGCAGCGTTGAAGAGGGGACTAGCCATGAGCAGTTCTTC
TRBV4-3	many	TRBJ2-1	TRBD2	CASSQASGNYNEQFF	TGCGCCAGCAGCCAAGCTAGCGGGAACTACAATGAGCAGTTCTTC
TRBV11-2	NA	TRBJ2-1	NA	CASSLMSGIIDEQFF	TGTGCCAGCAGCTTAATGTCGGGGATTATCGATGAGCAGTTCTTC
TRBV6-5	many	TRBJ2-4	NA	CASTKGPGVENIQYF	TGTGCCAGCACCAAAGGCCCCGGGGTCGAGAACATTCAGTACTTC
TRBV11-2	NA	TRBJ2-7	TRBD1	CVSSPERDRIPQSSYKQYF	TGTGTCAGCAGCCCCGAGAGGGACAGGATACCGCAAAGTTCCTACAAGCAGTACTTC
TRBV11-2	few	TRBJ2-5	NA	CASNFSCFPEVQYF	TGTGCCAGTAACTTTAGCTGTTTTCCAGAGGTCCAGTACTTC
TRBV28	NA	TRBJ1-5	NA	CASSLQASNQPQHF	TGTGCCAGCAGTTTACAGGCGAGCAATCAGCCCCAGCATTTT
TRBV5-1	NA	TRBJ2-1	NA	CASSFPLQGSGSYNEQFF	TGCGCCAGCAGCTTTCCACTACAGGGTTCGGGCTCCTACAATGAGCAGTTCTTC